Listed here are 6 T cell receptor beta chains from one sample, sequenced in a study of shared clonotypes between healthy human individuals. The assay was immunoSEQ multiplex PCR, and TCRdb's table has in-frame clones only and misses some. Of more than 550,000 clones in the sample, less than 95% were seen once. Sequenced material: memory CD8+ T cells from PBMCs. Subset indicated: CD45RO+ cells pooled with CCR7-negative TemRA cells. The source of these receptors is a man between 18 and 29 years old in good health. Some clones in this sample may be carry-over from other donors' samples.

For the CDR3, the DNA is TGTGCCAGCAGTTACTCGAGACGTGTGGGAGCAAATACGCAGTATTTT. Its translation: CASSYSRRVGANTQYF. The rearrangement uses TRBV6-5 and TRBJ2-3; TRBD2 is a possible D gene (5 bases). Germline CDR1 is MNHEY and CDR2 is SVGAGI. The V and J ends lost 0 bases and 7 bases respectively, with 17 bases between them. The CDR3 covers 16 residues.

The gene calls are TRBV5-1 and TRBJ2-7; a possible D gene is TRBD1 (6 bases). Per the germline V gene, CDR1 is SGHRS and CDR2 is YFSETQ. The V end was cut by 4 bases, the J end by 2 bases, with 13 bases between. The length of the CDR3 is 14 residues. The CDR3 reads CASSVTGLPYEQYF. Here the CDR3 DNA reads TGCGCCAGCAGCGTAACAGGGCTCCCCTACGAGCAGTACTTC.

This clone has only a few counts. The chain is built from TRBV6-6 and TRBJ1-1; the D gene is possibly TRBD1 (5 bases). Germline V gene lookup returns CDR1 MNHNY and CDR2 SVGAGI (reference sequence). V was cut by 8 bases and J by 3 bases, with 13 bases left in between. This CDR3 contains 13 residues. CDR3 region: CASGGGAYTEAFF. CDR3 coding DNA: TGTGCCAGCGGGGGAGGGGCATACACTGAAGCTTTCTTT.

The rearrangement links TRBV14 to TRBJ2-1, with 8 bases identical to TRBD2. CDR1 and CDR2 (germline): SGHDN, FVKESK. Trimming at V came to 3 bases and at J to 4 bases, leaving 5 bases not matched to a gene. This CDR3 is 15 amino acids long. CDR3 amino acids: CASSHDSGSYNEQFF. CDR3 coding DNA: TGTGCCAGCAGCCACGACAGCGGGAGTTACAATGAGCAGTTCTTC.

A single count supports this clone. The V gene is TRBV7-2, the J gene TRBJ2-1; 8 bases match TRBD1. Germline assignment: CDR1 SGHTA and CDR2 FQGNSA. V lost 5 bases, J lost 4 bases, and 10 bases stayed unmatched. This CDR3 contains 16 residues. CDR3: CASSQGGQGRYNEQFF. The CDR3 bases are TGTGCCAGCAGCCAGGGAGGACAGGGAAGGTACAATGAGCAGTTCTTC.

The V and J genes are TRBV27 and TRBJ2-3; 10 bases agree with TRBD1. The J segment lost 4 bases and the V segment lost 5 bases, leaving 9 bases of the junction unmatched. Germline CDR1 and CDR2: MNHEY and SMNVEV (reference sequence). The CDR3 extends over 16 amino acids. CDR3 amino acids: CASSRTGTGVPDTQYF. The CDR3 DNA reads as TGTGCCAGCAGTCGAACCGGGACAGGGGTTCCAGATACGCAGTATTTT.